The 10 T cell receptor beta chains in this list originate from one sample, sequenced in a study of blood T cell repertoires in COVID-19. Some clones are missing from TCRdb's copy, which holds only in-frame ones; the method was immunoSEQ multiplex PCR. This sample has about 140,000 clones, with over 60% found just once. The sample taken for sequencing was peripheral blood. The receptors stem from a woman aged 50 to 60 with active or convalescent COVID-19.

CDR3 sequence: CASSPHATLDNEQFF. The CDR3 DNA is TGCGCCAGCAGCCCTCATGCGACTCTTGACAATGAGCAGTTCTTC. This chain joins TRBV4-3 and TRBJ2-1; D call uncertain. The ends were cut back, 4 bases at V and 5 bases at J, with 15 bases in the middle. The CDR3 runs to 15 residues. Per the germline V gene, CDR1 is LGHNA and CDR2 is YSLEER.

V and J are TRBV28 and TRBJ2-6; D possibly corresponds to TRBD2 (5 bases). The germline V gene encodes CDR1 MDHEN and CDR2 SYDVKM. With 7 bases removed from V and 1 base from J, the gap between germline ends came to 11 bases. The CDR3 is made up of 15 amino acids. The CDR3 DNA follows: TGTGCCAGCACCACCGGGATATCTGGGGCCAACGTCCTGACTTTC. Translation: CASTTGISGANVLTF. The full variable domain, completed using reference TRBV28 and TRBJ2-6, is DVKVTQSSRYLVKRTGEKVFLECVQDMDHENMFWYRQDPGLGLRLIYFSYDVKMKEKGDIPEGYSVSREKKERFSLILESASTNQTSMYLCASTTGISGANVLTFGAGSRLTVL.

The CDR3 region has the DNA TGTGCCAGTACTAAAATGGTCACTCGGGTGAACACTGAAGCTTTCTTT. It translates to CASTKMVTRVNTEAFF. The chain couples TRBV19 to TRBJ1-1; no clear D. The CDR3 is made up of 16 amino acids. The germline CDR1 and CDR2 sequences are LNHDA and SQIVND (reference sequence). V was pared by 7 bases and J by 0 bases, with 18 bases between.

Here the CDR3 DNA reads TGTGCCAGCAGCGTAGCCGGGACAGGGGGGACCGGGGAGCTGTTTTTT. Translation: CASSVAGTGGTGELFF. This rearrangement joins TRBV9 to TRBJ2-2; 11 bases fit TRBD1. Trimming cost V 0 bases and J 5 bases; bases outside gene matches: 3. The CDR3 runs to 16 residues. Germline CDR1 reads SGDLS; CDR2 reads YYNGEE.

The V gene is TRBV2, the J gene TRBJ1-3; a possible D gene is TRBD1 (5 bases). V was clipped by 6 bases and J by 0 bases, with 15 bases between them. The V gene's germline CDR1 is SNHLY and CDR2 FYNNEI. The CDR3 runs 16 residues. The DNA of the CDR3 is TGTGCCAGCAGAACCGGACGGGGGTTCTCTGGAAACACCATATATTTT. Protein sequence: CASRTGRGFSGNTIYF.

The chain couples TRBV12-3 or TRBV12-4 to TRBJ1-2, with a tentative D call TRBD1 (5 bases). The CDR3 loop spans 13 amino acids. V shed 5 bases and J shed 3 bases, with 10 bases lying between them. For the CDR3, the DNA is TGTGCCAGCAGTCGACAGTCGGACTATGGCTACACCTTC. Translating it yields CASSRQSDYGYTF.

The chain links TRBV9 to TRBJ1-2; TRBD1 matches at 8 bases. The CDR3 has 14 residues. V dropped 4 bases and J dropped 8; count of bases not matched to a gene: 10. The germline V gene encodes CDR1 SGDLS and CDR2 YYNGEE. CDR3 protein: CASSSRTGRDGYTF. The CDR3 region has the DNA TGTGCCAGCAGCTCAAGGACAGGGAGGGACGGCTACACCTTC.

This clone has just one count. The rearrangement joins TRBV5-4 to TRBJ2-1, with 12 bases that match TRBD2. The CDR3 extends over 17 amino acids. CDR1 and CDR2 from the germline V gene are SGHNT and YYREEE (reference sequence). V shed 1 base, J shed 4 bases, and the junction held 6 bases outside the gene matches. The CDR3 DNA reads TGTGCCAGCAGCTTGTCGGGGACTAGCGGGCCTTACAATGAGCAGTTCTTC. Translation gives CASSLSGTSGPYNEQFF.

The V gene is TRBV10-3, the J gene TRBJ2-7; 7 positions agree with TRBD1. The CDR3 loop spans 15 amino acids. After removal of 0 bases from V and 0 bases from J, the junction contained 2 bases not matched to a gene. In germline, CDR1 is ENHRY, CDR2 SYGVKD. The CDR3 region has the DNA TGTGCCATCAGTGAGTCAGGGGGCCGCTCCTACGAGCAGTACTTC. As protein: CAISESGGRSYEQYF.

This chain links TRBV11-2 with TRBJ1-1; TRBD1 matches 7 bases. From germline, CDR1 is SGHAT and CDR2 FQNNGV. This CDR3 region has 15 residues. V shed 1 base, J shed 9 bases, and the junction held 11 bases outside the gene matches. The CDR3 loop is CASSLVTGEVVQAFF. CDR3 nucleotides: TGTGCCAGCAGCTTAGTAACAGGGGAGGTGGTACAAGCTTTCTTT.